The next 22 T cell receptor beta chains were all read from a single sample in a study of CXCR3-negative and CXCR3-positive naive CD8 T cells. Libraries of TRB cDNA were made by 5' RACE and carried UMIs. TCRdb processed the 5' RACE reads again and assigns one entry to each CDR3 protein, with no DNA. This repertoire includes 90,000 to 100,000 distinct CDR3 sequences. The sequenced sample consisted of naive CXCR3- CD8+ T cells from blood. Subset denoted: CD45RO-CCR7+CD27+CD95- naive CD8+ T cells lacking CXCR3 (TNR3-). These receptors originate from a human donor in good health. Some clones in this sample may be carry-over from other donors' samples.

The chain joins TRBV20-1 to TRBJ2-1; TCRdb indicates TRBD2, and absent DNA this call remains unverified. The CDR3 has 12 residues. Germline V gives CDR1 DFQATT, CDR2 SNEGSKA (reference sequence). The CDR3 loop is CSALASYNEQFF.

The V and J genes are TRBV29-1 and TRBJ2-1; the TRBD1 assignment by TCRdb is unverifiable without DNA. This CDR3 spans 13 amino acids. CDR1 and CDR2 from the germline V gene are SQVTM and ANQGSEA. The CDR3 spells CSTGTPYYNEQFF.

The CDR3 spells CASSEEGSGSSYNEQFF. J is TRBJ2-1 and V is TRBV6-1; checking the TCRdb D call of TRBD2 is not possible without DNA. The germline V gene has CDR1 MNHNS and CDR2 SASEGT. The CDR3 runs to 17 residues.

The chain joins TRBV6-2 or TRBV6-3 to TRBJ2-1; there is no DNA to check the TCRdb D call of TRBD1. The CDR3 loop spans 17 amino acids. Germline CDR1 and CDR2: MNHEY and SVGEGT. The CDR3 region is CASSYSERLGPYNEQFF.

The V call is TRBV9, the J call TRBJ1-2. Germline-derived CDR1 and CDR2 are SGDLS and YYNGEE. This CDR3 spans 15 amino acids. The CDR3: CASSANELYDYGYTF.

The rearrangement joins TRBV29-1 to TRBJ2-7. Germline CDR1 is SQVTM and CDR2 is ANQGSEA. The CDR3 has 14 residues. CDR3 sequence reads: CSVEYRQGTYEQYF.

V usage is TRBV6-1 and J usage is TRBJ1-4; there is no DNA to check the TCRdb D call of TRBD1. Germline assignment: CDR1 MNHNS and CDR2 SASEGT. CDR3 length equals 13 residues. The CDR3: CASSRGEYEKLFF.

This chain uses TRBV4-3 with TRBJ2-1; as DNA is missing, the TRBD2 call by TCRdb cannot be tested. The CDR3 is 15 amino acids. Germline assignment: CDR1 LGHNA and CDR2 YSLEER. The CDR3 sequence is CASSQEAGGYNEQFF.

The chain recombines TRBV27 with TRBJ1-4; TCRdb outputs TRBD1, but without DNA this stays unchecked. The CDR3 sequence is 14 residues long. Germline CDR1 MNHEY, CDR2 SMNVEV (reference sequence). CDR3 residues: CASRERTGGEKLFF.

This chain's CDR3 is CASSYSVSGGYGYTF. The genes are TRBV6-2 or TRBV6-3 and TRBJ1-2; without DNA, the TCRdb call of TRBD1 cannot be checked. The CDR3 extends over 15 amino acids. In germline, CDR1 is MNHEY, CDR2 SVGEGT.

The chain links TRBV4-2 to TRBJ2-5; TCRdb returns TRBD2, unconfirmable since there is no DNA. The CDR3 is 15 residues long. The germline V gene encodes CDR1 LGHNA and CDR2 YNFKEQ. The CDR3 region is CASSQASGDQETQYF.

The CDR3 sequence: CASSDSVSGGADTQYF. The genes are TRBV6-4 and TRBJ2-3; TCRdb indicates TRBD2, and absent DNA this call remains unverified. The germline CDR1 and CDR2 sequences are MRHNA and SNTAGT. This CDR3 region has 16 residues.

This chain uses TRBV29-1 with TRBJ2-1; TCRdb calls TRBD2, which cannot be checked without DNA. The CDR3 spans 11 residues. Germline CDR1 SQVTM, CDR2 ANQGSEA. CDR3: CSVEEGLQQFF.

J is TRBJ1-1 and V is TRBV4-3. The length of the CDR3 is 13 residues. The germline V gene encodes CDR1 LGHNA and CDR2 YSLEER. This CDR3 is CASSHTGGTEAFF.

The CDR3: CATSDARDRDPNEQFF. The chain is built from TRBV24-1 and TRBJ2-1; TCRdb's D gene call, TRBD1, goes unchecked for lack of DNA. This CDR3 spans 16 amino acids. Germline V gene data show CDR1 as KGHDR and CDR2 as SFDVKD.

The rearrangement joins TRBV9 to TRBJ2-1; TCRdb designates TRBD2, a call that cannot be tested without DNA. The CDR3 is made up of 12 amino acids. Germline loops: CDR1 SGDLS, CDR2 YYNGEE. The CDR3 is CASEGPVAEQFF.

V usage is TRBV7-6 and J usage is TRBJ2-7. In germline, CDR1 is SGHVS, CDR2 FNYEAQ. This CDR3 spans 14 amino acids. The CDR3 loop is CASSPRGSTYEQYF.

This chain joins TRBV27 and TRBJ2-7; TCRdb proposes TRBD1, but this gene call is untestable without DNA. The CDR3 length is 14 residues. Per the germline V gene, CDR1 is MNHEY and CDR2 is SMNVEV (reference sequence). The CDR3 sequence: CASSPDRDRHEQYF.

The CDR3 sequence: CSVPGLAGGRYNEQFF. The chain has TRBV29-1 and TRBJ2-1; TCRdb indicates TRBD2, and absent DNA this call remains unverified. This CDR3 spans 16 amino acids. The germline CDR1 and CDR2 sequences are SQVTM and ANQGSEA.

The V and J genes are TRBV29-1 and TRBJ1-1; TCRdb indicates TRBD1, and absent DNA this call remains unverified. The CDR3 covers 15 residues. Germline V gives CDR1 SQVTM, CDR2 ANQGSEA. The CDR3: CSVRSPGTGITEAFF.

This chain joins TRBV28 and TRBJ2-7; checking the TCRdb D call of TRBD1 is not possible without DNA. CDR1 is MDHEN and CDR2 is SYDVKM in the germline V gene. The CDR3 consists of 14 residues. The CDR3 sequence: CASSFGGITYEQYF. Full variable domain (rest looked up from reference TRBV28 and TRBJ2-7): DVKVTQSSRYLVKRTGEKVFLECVQDMDHENMFWYRQDPGLGLRLIYFSYDVKMKEKGDIPEGYSVSREKKERFSLILESASTNQTSMYLCASSFGGITYEQYFGPGTRLTVT.

V is TRBV27 and J is TRBJ2-7; as DNA is missing, the TRBD2 call by TCRdb cannot be tested. The CDR3 length is 14 residues. Germline lookup yields CDR1 MNHEY and CDR2 SMNVEV (reference sequence). The chain's CDR3 is CASSRSGRVYEQYF.